Presented here are 9 T cell receptor beta chains from one specimen sequenced in a study of graft-versus-host responses after intestinal transplantation. TCRdb keeps only in-frame clones here, not all; method: immunoSEQ multiplex PCR. The table records under 150,000 clones, 90% to 95% of them present only once. Their antigens remain unidentified. The specimen comprised unstimulated CD4+ T cells sorted from spleen or lymph node cells, sampled before intestinal transplant. All receptors come from a human donor who received an intestinal transplant.

The gene calls are TRBV20-1 and TRBJ2-1, with D tentatively TRBD1 (6 bases). CDR1 and CDR2 (germline): DFQATT, SNEGSKA (reference sequence). The length of the CDR3 is 11 residues. V shed 6 bases and J shed 8 bases, with 11 bases lying between them. DNA for the CDR3: TGCAGTGCAACACAGGGTGATGAGCAGTTCTTC. This codes for CSATQGDEQFF.

The V gene is TRBV19, the J gene TRBJ2-6; no clear D gene. Per the germline V gene, CDR1 is LNHDA and CDR2 is SQIVND (reference sequence). This CDR3 has 13 amino acids. V lost 6 bases and J 4 bases, leaving 7 bases between the germline ends. As DNA, the CDR3 is TGTGCCAGTAGCCTCTCCGGGGCCAACGTCCTGACTTTC. Translation gives CASSLSGANVLTF.

About this clone itself: The junction differs from germline at one of its ends, possibly a read error. The chain has TRBV5-1 and TRBJ1-1, with a tentative D call TRBD1 (6 bases). Germline V gene lookup returns CDR1 SGHRS and CDR2 YFSETQ. The CDR3 sequence is 13 residues long. CDR3 DNA sequence: TGCGCCAGCAGCTTGACTGGGGACACTGAAGCCTTCTTT. This gives the protein CASSLTGDTEAFF.

The chain carries TRBV29-1 and TRBJ2-3; D not certain. The CDR3 is 11 amino acids. Germline V lookup: CDR1 SQVTM, CDR2 ANQGSEA. Trimming removed 7 bases at V and 0 bases at J, with 5 bases between. The DNA of the CDR3 is TGCAGCGCTGCGAGCACAGATACGCAGTATTTT. It translates to CSAASTDTQYF.

The rearrangement joins TRBV6-5 to TRBJ2-5; D unclear. Trimming took off 5 bases at V and 5 bases at J, with 6 bases between the two ends. Germline CDR1 MNHEY, CDR2 SVGAGI. The CDR3 is made up of 11 amino acids. CDR3 coding DNA: TGTGCCAGCAGTAAAGGGGAGACCCAGTACTTC. This gives the protein CASSKGETQYF.

The chain's CDR3 is CAWSVRGIETQYF. Here the CDR3 DNA reads TGTGCCTGGAGTGTCAGGGGTATAGAGACCCAGTACTTC. The chain couples TRBV30 to TRBJ2-5; tentatively, D is TRBD1 (6 bases). Germline assignment: CDR1 GTSNPN and CDR2 SVGIG (reference sequence). The CDR3 totals 13 residues. The V end lost 0 bases, the J end lost 4 bases, and 9 bases lay between the germline ends.

The chain carries TRBV6-1 and TRBJ1-1, with D tentatively TRBD1 (6 bases). Trimming took off 8 bases at V and 3 bases at J, with 13 bases between the two ends. Germline V gene sequence: CDR1 MNHNS, CDR2 SASEGT. The CDR3 has 13 residues. The CDR3 sequence is CASAGGPDTEAFF. The CDR3 DNA reads TGTGCCAGCGCGGGGGGGCCGGACACTGAAGCTTTCTTT.

This chain uses TRBV4-1 with TRBJ1-4, with 12 bases lining up with TRBD1. The germline gives CDR1 MGHRA, CDR2 YSYEKL. The CDR3 extends over 16 amino acids. The J segment lost 10 bases and the V segment lost 2 bases, leaving 8 bases of the junction unmatched. The CDR3 loop is CASSQPPGQGAAKLFF. The DNA for the CDR3 is TGCGCCAGCAGCCAACCTCCGGGACAGGGGGCTGCAAAACTGTTTTTT.

The V gene is TRBV7-3, the J gene TRBJ2-1; 7 positions match TRBD2. V dropped 4 bases and J dropped 13; count of bases not matched to a gene: 10. Germline V gives CDR1 SGHTA, CDR2 FQGTGA. This CDR3 spans 13 amino acids. For the CDR3, the DNA is TGTGCCAGCAGCTCCCAACCCTCGGGACTACAGTTCTTC. Translating gives CASSSQPSGLQFF. The whole variable domain, remainder taken from reference TRBV7-3 and TRBJ2-1, is GAGVSQTPSNKVTEKGKYVELRCDPISGHTALYWYRQSLGQGPEFLIYFQGTGAADDSGLPNDRFFAVRPEGSVSTLKIQRTERGDSAVYLCASSSQPSGLQFFGPGTRLTVL.